This record looks at one T cell receptor beta chain sequence and its context. The junction and the germline gene differ at one end; a read error may be behind it. The data stem from a study of metastatic and nonmetastatic thyroid tumors. With MiXCR, TCRdb reprocessed the PCR reads. Found here are roughly 13,000 clones, approximately 30% of them singletons; the top ten hold roughly 24%. CDR3 length: 14 residues. Germline loops: CDR1 SGHRS, CDR2 YFSETQ. No treatment of any kind had been given to any patient before thyroid surgery. The sequenced sample was tumor tissue. This rearrangement joins TRBV5-1 to TRBJ2-5; D gene uncertain. The sequence came from a female donor with papillary thyroid cancer or a benign thyroid nodule (not recorded which). Some clones in this sample may be carry-over from other donors' samples. CDR3 in amino acids: CASSLGALQETQCF. DNA of the CDR3: TGCGCCAGCAGCTTGGGCGCCCTCCAAGAGACCCAGTGCTTC. The variable domain in full, completed from reference TRBV5-1 and TRBJ2-5, reads KAGVTQTPRYLIKTRGQQVTLSCSPISGHRSVSWYQQTPGQGLQFLFEYFSETQRNKGNFPGRFSGRQFSNSRSEMNVSTLELGDSALYLCASSLGALQETQCFGPGTRLLVL.